This T cell receptor (beta chain) emerged from a study of regulatory T cells in long-lasting Graves disease. The authors built TCR beta libraries using iRepertoire HTBI primers and Arm-PCR of CDR3 regions. TCRdb recomputed calls from the multiplex PCR reads with MiXCR, one row per CDR3 protein. This sample has some 600,000 distinct CDR3 sequences, with around 15% found just once. This clonotype was seen at least ten times. Time point meaning: newly diagnosed GD, antithyroid drugs for less than 3 months. The TCR library was made from RNA that had been extracted from PBMCs in TRIzol. There are 17 residues in the CDR3. Looked up from germline, CDR1 is MNHNS and CDR2 is SASEGT. Trimming removed 5 bases from V and 5 bases from J; junction bases left unmatched: 17. These data are also associated with another study on T cells in Graves' hyperthyroidism and ophthalmopathy.

The source was peripheral blood mononuclear cells (PBMCs), collected at new diagnosis, from a patient treated with antithyroid drugs. This TCR derives from a man aged 18 to 35 with Graves disease. The rearrangement joins TRBV6-1 to TRBJ2-5; 7 positions agree with TRBD2. CDR3 residues: CASSPTGSPTSVETQYF. The DNA of the CDR3 is TGTGCCAGCAGTCCCACAGGCTCCCCCACTAGCGTGGAGACCCAGTACTTC.